The T cell receptor beta chain under discussion was sequenced for a study of cytomegalovirus exposure and HLA in healthy donors. Looking at the study overall: Counted in an early data release were tens of millions of unique TCRs from HLA-typed donors.

Primers for the PCR totalled 60 Vbeta and 13 Jbeta. Original methodology: Among the unique TCR beta chains that a later analysis counted, about 86 million in all, 9.5 million to 11 million were shared. Profiling relied on immunoSEQ multiplex PCR, and the TCRdb table lists in-frame clones only, not all of them. The DNA was the basis for D and trimming; V, J and clone size are from that table. The sample lists some 170,000 clones; about 86% were seen once. Per germline, CDR1 MNHNS and CDR2 SASEGT. V was shortened by 6 bases and J by 1 base, with 10 bases between the two germline ends. The CDR3 sequence is 13 residues long. As regards this clone: Its matching antigen is unknown.

Broader study findings: It is likely that the observed cluster of highly shared sequence variants was a sequencing artifact.

Whereas donors were nominally healthy upon sampling, unrecorded immune exposures were probable. The sample was PBMCs. J is TRBJ2-7 and V is TRBV6-1; the D is unclear. The receptor comes from a woman in her twenties or thirties in good health and CMV-seronegative. CDR3 amino acids: CASRSADSYEQYF. CDR3 nucleotide sequence: TGTGCCAGCAGGAGTGCCGATTCCTACGAGCAGTACTTC.